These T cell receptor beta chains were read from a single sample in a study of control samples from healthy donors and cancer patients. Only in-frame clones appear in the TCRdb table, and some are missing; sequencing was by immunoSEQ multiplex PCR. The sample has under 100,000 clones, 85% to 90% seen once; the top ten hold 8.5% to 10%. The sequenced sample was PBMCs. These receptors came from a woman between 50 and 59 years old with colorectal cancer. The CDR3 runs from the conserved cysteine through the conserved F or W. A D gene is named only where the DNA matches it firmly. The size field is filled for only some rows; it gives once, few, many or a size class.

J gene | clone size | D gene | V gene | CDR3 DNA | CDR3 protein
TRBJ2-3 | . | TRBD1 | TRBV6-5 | TGTGCCAGCGCACGGGACAGGAGCACAGATACGCAGTATTTT | CASARDRSTDTQYF
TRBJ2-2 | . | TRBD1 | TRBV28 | TGTGCCAGCAGTTTAGGGACAGGGGGGAACACCGGGGAGCTGTTTTTT | CASSLGTGGNTGELFF
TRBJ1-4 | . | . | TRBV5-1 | TGCGCCAGCAGCTTGGAGGGCCAGGCGAATGAAAAACTGTTTTTT | CASSLEGQANEKLFF
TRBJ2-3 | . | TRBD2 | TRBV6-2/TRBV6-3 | TGTGCCAGCAGTCCAGCGGGGGGGACAGATACGCAGTATTTT | CASSPAGGTDTQYF
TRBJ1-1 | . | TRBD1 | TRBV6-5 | TGTGCCAGCAGTTCCCAGGGGGCGAACACTGAAGCTTTCTTT | CASSSQGANTEAFF
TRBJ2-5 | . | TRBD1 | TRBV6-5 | TGTGCCAGCAGTTACTCTGGCAGGGGGCTGGGAGAGACCCAGTACTTC | CASSYSGRGLGETQYF
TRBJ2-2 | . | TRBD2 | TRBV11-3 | TGTGCCAGCAGCTTCGGGACTAGCGGTAACACCGGGGAGCTGTTTTTT | CASSFGTSGNTGELFF
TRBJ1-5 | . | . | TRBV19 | TGTGCCAGTATTCGGGGGGGAACGGTTTATCAGCCCCAGCATTTT | CASIRGGTVYQPQHF
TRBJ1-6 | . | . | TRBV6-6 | TGTGCCAGCACAGGGAGCTCCTATAATTCACCCCTCCACTTT | CASTGSSYNSPLHF
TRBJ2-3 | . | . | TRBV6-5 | TGTGCCAGCAAATATAGAAGCAGGGGCGCAGATACGCAGTATTTT | CASKYRSRGADTQYF
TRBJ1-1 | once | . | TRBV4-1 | TGCGCCAGCAGCCAAGTTAATCGGAACACTGAAGCTTTCTTT | CASSQVNRNTEAFF
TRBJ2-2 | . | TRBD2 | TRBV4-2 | TGTGCCAGCAGCCTGCCCACTAGCGGGGGCCGAGGCGGGGAGCTGTTTTTT | CASSLPTSGGRGGELFF
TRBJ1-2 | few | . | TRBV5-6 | TGTGCCAGCAGCCCCCGGGCACAGGGTGGCGGCTACACCTTC | CASSPRAQGGGYTF
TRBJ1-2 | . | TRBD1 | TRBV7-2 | TGTGCCAGCAGCCCGCAGGGGGCTAACTATGGCTACACCTTC | CASSPQGANYGYTF
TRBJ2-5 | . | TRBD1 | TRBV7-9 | TGTGCCAGCAGCCCGACACCCAGGGGGCGAGAGACCCAGTACTTC | CASSPTPRGRETQYF
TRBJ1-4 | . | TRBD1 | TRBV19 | TGTGCCAGTAGTACGACAGGGACGGCTGAAAAACTGTTTTTT | CASSTTGTAEKLFF
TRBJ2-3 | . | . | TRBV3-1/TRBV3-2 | TGTGCCAGCAGCCCCCTAGGGGGGGGAGATACGCAGTATTTT | CASSPLGGGDTQYF
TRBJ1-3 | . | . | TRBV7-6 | TGTGCCAGCAGCTTAGAGGGCAGGAGCTCTGGAAACACCATATATTTT | CASSLEGRSSGNTIYF
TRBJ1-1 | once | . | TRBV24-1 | TGTGCCACCAGTGATCCCCGGAGAGGGTTCCCTGAAGCTTTCTTT | CATSDPRRGFPEAFF
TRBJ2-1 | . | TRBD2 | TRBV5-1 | TGCGCCAGCAGCTTGGCCGAAGCGGGGGGCCACAATGAGCAGTTCTTC | CASSLAEAGGHNEQFF
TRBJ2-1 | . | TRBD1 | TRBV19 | TGTGCCAGTAGTATGACAGGGTCCTACAATGAGCAGTTCTTC | CASSMTGSYNEQFF
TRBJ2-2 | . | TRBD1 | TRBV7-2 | TGTGCCAGCAGCGCTACAGGGGCGAGCACCGGGGAGCTGTTTTTT | CASSATGASTGELFF
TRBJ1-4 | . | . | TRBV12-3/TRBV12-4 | TGTGCCAGCAGTTTACGGGCGGGTGAAAAACTGTTTTTT | CASSLRAGEKLFF
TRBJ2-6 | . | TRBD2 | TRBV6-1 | TGTGCCAGCAGTGAAGATAGCGGGGGCGTGGGAGGGGCCAACGTCCTGACTTTC | CASSEDSGGVGGANVLTF
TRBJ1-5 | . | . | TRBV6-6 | TGTGCCAGCAGTCCCCGAGAGGGGGTTTCCAATCAGCCCCAGCATTTT | CASSPREGVSNQPQHF
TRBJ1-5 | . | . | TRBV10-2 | TGCGCCAGCTCGGGAAGCATTAATCAGCCCCAGCATTTT | CASSGSINQPQHF
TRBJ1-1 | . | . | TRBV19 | TGTGCCAGTAGTATAGGTCCGTCAAGGAACACTGAAGCTTTCTTT | CASSIGPSRNTEAFF
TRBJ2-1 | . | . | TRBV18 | TGTGCCAGCTCACCCCCTGGAAGAGACTCCTACAATGAGCAGTTCTTC | CASSPPGRDSYNEQFF
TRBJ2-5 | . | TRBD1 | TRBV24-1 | TGTGCCACCGCCACCGGGACAGTCGAAGAGACCCAGTACTTC | CATATGTVEETQYF
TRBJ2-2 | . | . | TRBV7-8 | TGTGCCAGCAGCCCCCAAGGACAACCCGGGGAGCTGTTTTTT | CASSPQGQPGELFF
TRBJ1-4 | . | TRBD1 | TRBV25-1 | TGTGCCAGCAGTGATGGGGTTACAGGGGGCGCAATTGAAAAACTGTTTTTT | CASSDGVTGGAIEKLFF
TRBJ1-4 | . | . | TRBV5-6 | TGTGCCAGCAGCATCGACACGGGCATGGCTAATGAAAAACTGTTTTTT | CASSIDTGMANEKLFF
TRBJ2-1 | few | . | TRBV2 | TGTGCCAGCAAGAACAGAATCTACAATGAGCAGTTCTTC | CASKNRIYNEQFF
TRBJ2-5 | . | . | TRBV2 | TGTGCCAGCCAGGGTTACCAAGAGACCCAGTACTTC | CASQGYQETQYF
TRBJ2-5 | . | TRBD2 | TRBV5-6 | TGTGCCAGCAGCTTGGACGGGGGGGCCGTTGAGACCCAGTACTTC | CASSLDGGAVETQYF
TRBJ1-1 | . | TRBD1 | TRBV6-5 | TGTGCCAGCAGTATCAGGGGGCCGGTCACTGAAGCTTTCTTT | CASSIRGPVTEAFF
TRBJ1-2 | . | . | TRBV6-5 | TGTGCCAGCACCGCAGACGGAATAATTAACTATGGCTACACCTTC | CASTADGIINYGYTF
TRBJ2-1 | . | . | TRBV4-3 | TGCGCCAGCAGCCAAGATAGACTTTTCGGGACTGCAGGGCGAAATGAGCAGTTCTTC | CASSQDRLFGTAGRNEQFF
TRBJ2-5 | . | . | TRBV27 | TGTGCCAGCAGTTCCGGGACATTGAGGGAGACCCAGTACTTC | CASSSGTLRETQYF
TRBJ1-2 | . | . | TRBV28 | TGTGCCAGCAGTCCGCACGAGGACTATGGCTACACCTTC | CASSPHEDYGYTF
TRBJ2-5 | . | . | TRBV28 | TGTGCCAGCAACCCTGGGGGGTTTAGGAAAGAGACCCAGTACTTC | CASNPGGFRKETQYF
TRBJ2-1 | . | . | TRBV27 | TGTGCCAGCAGTCCCGACAGTCTGAGCTCCTACAATGAGCAGTTCTTC | CASSPDSLSSYNEQFF
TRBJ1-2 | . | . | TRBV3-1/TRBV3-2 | TGTGCCAGCAGCCAAGATTGGCAGGGAATCACCTTC | CASSQDWQGITF
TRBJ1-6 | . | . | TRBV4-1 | TGCGCCAGCAGCCAAGTTCTAAATACACCCCTCCACTTT | CASSQVLNTPLHF
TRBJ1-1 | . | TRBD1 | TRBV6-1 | TGTGCCAGCAGTGAAGTCCCCGCGGGACAGGGGCTCAGAAGCACTGAAGCTTTCTTT | CASSEVPAGQGLRSTEAFF
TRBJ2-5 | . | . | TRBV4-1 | TGCGCCAGCAGCCAAACACCCCGTTTCGTGGAGACCCAGTACTTC | CASSQTPRFVETQYF
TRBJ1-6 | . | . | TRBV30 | TGTGCCTGGAGTGTACTTACAGGGCGGAATTCACCCCTCCACTTT | CAWSVLTGRNSPLHF
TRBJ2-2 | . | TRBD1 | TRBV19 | TGTGCCACCCGACAGGGACGGACCGGGGAGCTGTTTTTT | CATRQGRTGELFF
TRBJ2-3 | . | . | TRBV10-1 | TGCGCCAGCAAAAACAGGTCCAGCCCTAGCACAGATACGCAGTATTTT | CASKNRSSPSTDTQYF